A selection of T cell receptor beta chains follows, all from one sample in a study of cytomegalovirus exposure and HLA in healthy donors. The repertoire was sequenced with immunoSEQ multiplex PCR; TCRdb's copy has only in-frame clones and lacks some. Of 120,000 or so clones detected, roughly 89% appear once; the ten largest clones hold 1.9%. The specimen sequenced was PBMCs. The source is a woman between 18 and 29 years old in good health and CMV-seronegative. Both conserved end residues are part of each CDR3. A D gene is named only where the DNA matches it firmly. Size tells how often a clone was seen (once, few, many) or the class of an expanded clone, and some rows leave it out.

TGCGCCAGCAGCTTGGATCCCGTGGGGCGCAGCACAGATACGCAGTATTTT,CASSLDPVGRSTDTQYF,TRBJ2-3,TRBV5-1,NA,NA
TGTGCCAGCAGTGCGTGGCAGGGTTATAAGGGCAATCAGCCCCAGCATTTT,CASSAWQGYKGNQPQHF,TRBJ1-5,TRBV2,NA,once
TGTGCCAGCAGCTTGGGAGCAGGGGTTGTCTTTGAGCAGTTCTTC,CASSLGAGVVFEQFF,TRBJ2-1,TRBV5-8,NA,NA
TGTGCCAGCAGTGTCGACAGGACCGCTAACTATGGCTACACCTTC,CASSVDRTANYGYTF,TRBJ1-2,TRBV2,NA,NA
TGTGCCATCAGTGACCAGGGGGGTACCGGGGAGCTGTTTTTT,CAISDQGGTGELFF,TRBJ2-2,TRBV10-3,NA,NA
TGTGCCAGCAGCCCCGGTTCAGATACGCAGTATTTT,CASSPGSDTQYF,TRBJ2-3,TRBV11-3,NA,NA
TGTGCCAGTAGTACGGGGGACAGGAGAAACACCGGGGAGCTGTTTTTT,CASSTGDRRNTGELFF,TRBJ2-2,TRBV19,TRBD1,NA
TGTGCCAGTAGTAGCCAGCGCGGTGTCAATGAGCAGTTCTTC,CASSSQRGVNEQFF,TRBJ2-1,TRBV19,NA,NA
TGTGCCACCTCCCTCCAGGGGTCCTACAATGAGCAGTTCTTC,CATSLQGSYNEQFF,TRBJ2-1,TRBV6-5,NA,NA
TGTGCCAGCACTCCGGGAACATCCAATGAGCAGTTCTTC,CASTPGTSNEQFF,TRBJ2-1,TRBV9,NA,NA
TGTGCCAGCAGTGCGCCCTCTACAGGGAAGTACACTGAAGCTTTCTTT,CASSAPSTGKYTEAFF,TRBJ1-1,TRBV25-1,NA,once
TGTGCCAGCAGCGCCCTAAGCACAGATACGCAGTATTTT,CASSALSTDTQYF,TRBJ2-3,TRBV7-8,NA,NA
TGTGCCAGCAGCTTAGTTGGGGTCAGGGTGAACACTGAAGCTTTCTTT,CASSLVGVRVNTEAFF,TRBJ1-1,TRBV11-3,NA,NA
TGTGCCAGCAGCCAAGATTTGGACAGCCTTTATAATTCACCCCTCCACTTT,CASSQDLDSLYNSPLHF,TRBJ1-6,TRBV4-2,NA,once
TGTGCCAGCAGTAAAATCCCTTATAGCAATCAGCCCCAGCATTTT,CASSKIPYSNQPQHF,TRBJ1-5,TRBV28,NA,NA
TGTGCCAGCAGCCCTCGACTAGCGGAACAAGAGACCCAGTACTTC,CASSPRLAEQETQYF,TRBJ2-5,TRBV27,TRBD2,NA
TGCGCCAGCAGCTTGGATGGACTAGCGGGAGTTATCTACGAGCAGTACTTC,CASSLDGLAGVIYEQYF,TRBJ2-7,TRBV5-1,TRBD2,NA
TGTGCCAGCTCACCACAGGGGCCCTCGAACACTGAAGCTTTCTTT,CASSPQGPSNTEAFF,TRBJ1-1,TRBV18,NA,NA
TGTGCCAGCAGCCCGGGACAGGGTGGTTCACCCCTCCACTTT,CASSPGQGGSPLHF,TRBJ1-6,TRBV5-5,TRBD1,NA
TGTGCCAGCAGCTTACGGGTCTCATACAATGAGCAGTTCTTC,CASSLRVSYNEQFF,TRBJ2-1,TRBV11-2,NA,NA
TGTGCCAGCAGCCGGGGGACAGGGGACATGCAGTACTTC,CASSRGTGDMQYF,TRBJ2-7,TRBV6-6,TRBD1,NA
TGTGCCAGCAGTTGGAATGTGGGGGGGCTCGAGCAGTTCTTC,CASSWNVGGLEQFF,TRBJ2-1,TRBV27,NA,NA
TGTGCCAGTAGTATCGCGCCAAGGGGGTACACTGAAGCTTTCTTT,CASSIAPRGYTEAFF,TRBJ1-1,TRBV19,NA,few
TGTGCCAGCAGTTCACCAGGGGACGGAGAGACCCAGTACTTC,CASSSPGDGETQYF,TRBJ2-5,TRBV2,NA,NA
TGTGCCAGTAGTACCCGGACAGGGGACAATCAGCCCCAGCATTTT,CASSTRTGDNQPQHF,TRBJ1-5,TRBV19,TRBD1,NA
TGTGCCAGCACCGAAGACAAATATGGCTACACCTTC,CASTEDKYGYTF,TRBJ1-2,TRBV2,NA,NA
TGTGCCAGCAGCCCCATCCTTGCAGGCCCGTATAGCTACGAGCAGTACTTC,CASSPILAGPYSYEQYF,TRBJ2-7,TRBV7-2,NA,NA
TGTGCCAGCACCCCCCTCTGGACAGGGGGCTACGAGCAGTACTTC,CASTPLWTGGYEQYF,TRBJ2-7,TRBV6-5,TRBD1,NA
TGTGCCAGCTCACCGACTAGCGGGGAGCGCACAGATACGCAGTATTTT,CASSPTSGERTDTQYF,TRBJ2-3,TRBV18,TRBD2,NA
TGTGCCACCAGCAGCCGGGACAGGTCTCACGAGCAGTACTTC,CATSSRDRSHEQYF,TRBJ2-7,TRBV15,TRBD1,NA
TGTGCCAGCAGGCCCACACGATACTCTGGAAACACCATATATTTT,CASRPTRYSGNTIYF,TRBJ1-3,TRBV6-5,NA,NA
TGTGCAAGTCGCTTAGAGCCGTTAAGGACAGGAGCTGGCAATCAGCCCCAGCATTTT,CASRLEPLRTGAGNQPQHF,TRBJ1-5,TRBV12-2,NA,NA
TGTGCCAGCACTAGCTCCAGCGGGTCCTACGAGCAGTACTTC,CASTSSSGSYEQYF,TRBJ2-7,TRBV6-1,NA,once
TGTGCCAGCAGCTCCAGACAGGGCTCTGGAAACACCATATATTTT,CASSSRQGSGNTIYF,TRBJ1-3,TRBV5-5,TRBD1,once
TGTGCCAGTAGTATCACGTGGACAGGCACGGGCTACACCTTC,CASSITWTGTGYTF,TRBJ1-2,TRBV19,TRBD1,NA
TGTGCCGCCCAAAAGATGGGCCAGGTAGAGGGCTACACCTTC,CAAQKMGQVEGYTF,TRBJ1-2,TRBV25-1,NA,NA
TGTGCCAGTAGTATAGTCGGAGAAAGCTCCTACGAGCAGTACTTC,CASSIVGESSYEQYF,TRBJ2-7,TRBV19,NA,NA
TGTGCCAGCAGTTCCCGGGCAGGGGGCTTAACCGGGGAGCTGTTTTTT,CASSSRAGGLTGELFF,TRBJ2-2,TRBV5-4,TRBD1,NA
TGTGCCAGCAGTAGAGGACAGGGGGCACGAAACACTGAAGCTTTCTTT,CASSRGQGARNTEAFF,TRBJ1-1,TRBV2,TRBD1,NA
TGCGCCAGCACTGCTAGCGGGGTAGAGCAGTTCTTC,CASTASGVEQFF,TRBJ2-1,TRBV10-2,TRBD2,once
TGTGCCAGCAGTCGGACAGGGCTAGCTGGAAACACCATATATTTT,CASSRTGLAGNTIYF,TRBJ1-3,TRBV6-1,TRBD1,NA
TGTGCCAGCAGCTCTGATAGGAGCTCCTACAATGAGCAGTTCTTC,CASSSDRSSYNEQFF,TRBJ2-1,TRBV7-8,NA,NA
TGTGCCAGCAGCTCAGGACAGGGTTTTTATAATTCACCCCTCCACTTT,CASSSGQGFYNSPLHF,TRBJ1-6,TRBV7-9,TRBD1,NA
TGTGCCAGCAGTGGGACTAGCGGGGGAGCGGCAGATACGCAGTATTTT,CASSGTSGGAADTQYF,TRBJ2-3,TRBV28,TRBD2,NA
TGTGCCAGTAGTGTAGCCGGGACAGCTAACACTGAAGCTTTCTTT,CASSVAGTANTEAFF,TRBJ1-1,TRBV19,TRBD1,NA
TGTGCCAGCAGTGGAGACAGGGGGGTTGAGCAGTTCTTC,CASSGDRGVEQFF,TRBJ2-1,TRBV25-1,TRBD1,once
TGTGCCAGCAGCCAACCTGTAACTAGCGCGAACACCGGGGAGCTGTTTTTT,CASSQPVTSANTGELFF,TRBJ2-2,TRBV11-2,TRBD2,NA
TGTGCCAGCAGCCCCCTGGACAGGGATAATTCACCCCTCCACTTT,CASSPLDRDNSPLHF,TRBJ1-6,TRBV27,TRBD1,NA
TGTGCCAGCAGTGAACGGGACGAGCAGTACTTC,CASSERDEQYF,TRBJ2-7,TRBV6-1,NA,NA
TGTGCCAGCTCATCCTATAGCGGACAAGAGACCCAGTACTTC,CASSSYSGQETQYF,TRBJ2-5,TRBV18,NA,once
TGCGCCAGCCATAGCGGGCAGACGTCAGATACGCAGTATTTT,CASHSGQTSDTQYF,TRBJ2-3,TRBV5-1,TRBD2,NA